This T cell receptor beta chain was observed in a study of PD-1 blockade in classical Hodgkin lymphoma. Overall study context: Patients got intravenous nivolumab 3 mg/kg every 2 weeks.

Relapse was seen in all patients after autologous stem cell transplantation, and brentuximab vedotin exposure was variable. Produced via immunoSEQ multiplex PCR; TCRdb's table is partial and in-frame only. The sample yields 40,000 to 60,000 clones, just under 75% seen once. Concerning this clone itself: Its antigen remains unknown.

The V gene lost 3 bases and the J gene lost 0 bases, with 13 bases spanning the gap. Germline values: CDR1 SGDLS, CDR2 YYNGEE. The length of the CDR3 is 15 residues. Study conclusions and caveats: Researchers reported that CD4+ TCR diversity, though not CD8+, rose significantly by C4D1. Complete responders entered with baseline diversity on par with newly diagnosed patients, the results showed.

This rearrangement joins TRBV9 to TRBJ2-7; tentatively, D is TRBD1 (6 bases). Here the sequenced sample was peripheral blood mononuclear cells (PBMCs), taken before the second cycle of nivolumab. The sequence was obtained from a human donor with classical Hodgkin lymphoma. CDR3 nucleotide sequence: TGTGCCAGCAGCGCGGGGACACAATCCTCCTACGAGCAGTACTTC. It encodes CASSAGTQSSYEQYF.